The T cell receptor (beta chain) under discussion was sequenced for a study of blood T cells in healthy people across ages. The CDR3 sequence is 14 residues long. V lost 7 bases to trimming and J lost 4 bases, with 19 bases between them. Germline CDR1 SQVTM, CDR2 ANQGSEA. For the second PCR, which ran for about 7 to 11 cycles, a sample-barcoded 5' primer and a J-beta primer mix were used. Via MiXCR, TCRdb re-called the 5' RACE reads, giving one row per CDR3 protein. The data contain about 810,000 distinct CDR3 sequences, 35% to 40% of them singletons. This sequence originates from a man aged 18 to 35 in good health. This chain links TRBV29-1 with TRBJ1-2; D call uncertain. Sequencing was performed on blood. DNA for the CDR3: TGCAGCGCACGTCTCCAAGAGGACGGCTATGGCTACACCTTC. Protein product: CSARLQEDGYGYTF.